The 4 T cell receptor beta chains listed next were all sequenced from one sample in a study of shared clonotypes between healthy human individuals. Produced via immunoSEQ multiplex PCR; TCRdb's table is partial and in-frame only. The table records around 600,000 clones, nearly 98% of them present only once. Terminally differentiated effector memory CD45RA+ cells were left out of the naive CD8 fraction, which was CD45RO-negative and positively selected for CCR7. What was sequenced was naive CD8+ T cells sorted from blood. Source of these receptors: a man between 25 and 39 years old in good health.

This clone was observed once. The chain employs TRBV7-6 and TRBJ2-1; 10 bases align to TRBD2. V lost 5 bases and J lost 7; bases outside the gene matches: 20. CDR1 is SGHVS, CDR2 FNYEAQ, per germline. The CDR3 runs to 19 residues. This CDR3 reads CASSEGQSQREGLRNEQFF. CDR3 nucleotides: TGTGCCAGCAGCGAGGGACAGTCCCAGCGGGAGGGCCTGAGGAATGAGCAGTTCTTC.

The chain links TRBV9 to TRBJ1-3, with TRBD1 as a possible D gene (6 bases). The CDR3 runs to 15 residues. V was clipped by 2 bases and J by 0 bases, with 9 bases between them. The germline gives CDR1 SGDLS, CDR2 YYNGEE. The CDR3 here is CASSVAGASGNTIYF. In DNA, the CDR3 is TGTGCCAGCAGCGTCGCGGGGGCCTCTGGAAACACCATATATTTT.

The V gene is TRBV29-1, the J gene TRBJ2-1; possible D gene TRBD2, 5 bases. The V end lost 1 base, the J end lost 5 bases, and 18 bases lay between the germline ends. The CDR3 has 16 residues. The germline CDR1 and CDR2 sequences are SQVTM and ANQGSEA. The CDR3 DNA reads TGCAGCGTTGAAGGAGGGAAGGAAAACCTACACAATGAGCAGTTCTTC. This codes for CSVEGGKENLHNEQFF.

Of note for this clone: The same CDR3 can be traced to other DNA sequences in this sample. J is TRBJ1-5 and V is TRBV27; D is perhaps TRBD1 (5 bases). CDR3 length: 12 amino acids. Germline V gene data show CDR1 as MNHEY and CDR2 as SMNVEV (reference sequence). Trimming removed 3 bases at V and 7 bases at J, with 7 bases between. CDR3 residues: CASSLGGQPQHF. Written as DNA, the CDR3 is TGTGCCAGCAGTTTGGGGGGACAGCCCCAGCATTTT.